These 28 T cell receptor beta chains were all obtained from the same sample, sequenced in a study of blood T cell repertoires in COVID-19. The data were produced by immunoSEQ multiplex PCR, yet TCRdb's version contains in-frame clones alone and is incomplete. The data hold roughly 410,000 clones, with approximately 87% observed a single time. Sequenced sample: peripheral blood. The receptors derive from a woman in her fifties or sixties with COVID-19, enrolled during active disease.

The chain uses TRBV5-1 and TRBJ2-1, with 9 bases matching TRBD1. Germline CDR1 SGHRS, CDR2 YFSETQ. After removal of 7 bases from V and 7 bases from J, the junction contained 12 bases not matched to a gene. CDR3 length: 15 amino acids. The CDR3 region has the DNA TGCGCCAGCTCAAGACAGGGGGGGTTTGTTAATGAGCAGTTCTTC. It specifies CASSRQGGFVNEQFF.

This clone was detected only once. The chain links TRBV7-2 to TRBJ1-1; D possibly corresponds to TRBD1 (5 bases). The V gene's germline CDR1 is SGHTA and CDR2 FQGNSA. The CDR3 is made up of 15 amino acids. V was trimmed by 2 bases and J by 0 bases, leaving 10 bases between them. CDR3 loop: CASSLQGFMNTEAFF. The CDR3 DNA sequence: TGTGCCAGCAGCTTACAGGGTTTTATGAACACTGAAGCTTTCTTT.

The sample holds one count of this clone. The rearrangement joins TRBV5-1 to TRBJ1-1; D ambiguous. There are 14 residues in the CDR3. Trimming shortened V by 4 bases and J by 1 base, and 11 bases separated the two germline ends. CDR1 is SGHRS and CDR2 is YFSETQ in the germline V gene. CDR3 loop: CASSVSSWNTEAFF. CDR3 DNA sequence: TGCGCCAGCAGCGTTAGTTCGTGGAACACTGAAGCTTTCTTT.

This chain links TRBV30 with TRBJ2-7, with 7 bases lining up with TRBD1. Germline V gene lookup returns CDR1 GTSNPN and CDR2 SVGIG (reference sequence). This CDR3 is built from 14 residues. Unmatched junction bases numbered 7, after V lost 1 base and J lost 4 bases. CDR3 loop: CAWSEGARIYEQYF. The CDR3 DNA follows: TGTGCCTGGAGTGAGGGGGCGCGGATATACGAGCAGTACTTC.

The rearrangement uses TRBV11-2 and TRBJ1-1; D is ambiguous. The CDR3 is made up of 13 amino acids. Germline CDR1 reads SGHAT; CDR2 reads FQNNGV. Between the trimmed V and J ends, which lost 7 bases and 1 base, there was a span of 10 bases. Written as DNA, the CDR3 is TGTGCCAGCATGGGCCGAGCGAACACTGAAGCTTTCTTT. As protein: CASMGRANTEAFF.

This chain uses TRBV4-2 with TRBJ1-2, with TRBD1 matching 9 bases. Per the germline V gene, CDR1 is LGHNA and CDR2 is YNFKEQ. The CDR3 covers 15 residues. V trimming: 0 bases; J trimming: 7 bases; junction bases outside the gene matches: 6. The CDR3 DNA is TGTGCCAGCAGCCAAGATGGGGACAGGGTCGGTGGCTACACCTTC. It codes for CASSQDGDRVGGYTF.

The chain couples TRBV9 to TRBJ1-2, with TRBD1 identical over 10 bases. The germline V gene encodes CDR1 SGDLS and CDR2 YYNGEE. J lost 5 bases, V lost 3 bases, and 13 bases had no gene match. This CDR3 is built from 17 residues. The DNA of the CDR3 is TGTGCCAGCAGCGGGGGACAGGGGCTTTCTATAGGGTATGGCTACACCTTC. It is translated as CASSGGQGLSIGYGYTF.

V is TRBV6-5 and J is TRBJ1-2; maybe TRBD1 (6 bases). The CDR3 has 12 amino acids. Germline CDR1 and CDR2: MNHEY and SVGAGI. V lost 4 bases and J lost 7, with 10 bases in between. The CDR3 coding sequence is TGTGCCAGCAGTTCACAGGGAACTGGCTACACCTTC. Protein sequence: CASSSQGTGYTF.

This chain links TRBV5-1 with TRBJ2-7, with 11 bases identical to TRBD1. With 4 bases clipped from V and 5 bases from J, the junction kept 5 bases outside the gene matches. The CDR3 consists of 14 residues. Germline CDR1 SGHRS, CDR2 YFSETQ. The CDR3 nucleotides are TGCGCCAGCAGCCCCGGGACAGGGGGGAACGAGCAGTACTTC. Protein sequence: CASSPGTGGNEQYF.

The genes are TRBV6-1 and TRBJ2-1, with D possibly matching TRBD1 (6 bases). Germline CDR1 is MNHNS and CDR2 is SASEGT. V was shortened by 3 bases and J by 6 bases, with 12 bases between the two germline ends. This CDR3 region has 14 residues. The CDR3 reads CASSEGTLSNEQFF. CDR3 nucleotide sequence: TGTGCCAGCAGTGAGGGGACATTGTCCAATGAGCAGTTCTTC.

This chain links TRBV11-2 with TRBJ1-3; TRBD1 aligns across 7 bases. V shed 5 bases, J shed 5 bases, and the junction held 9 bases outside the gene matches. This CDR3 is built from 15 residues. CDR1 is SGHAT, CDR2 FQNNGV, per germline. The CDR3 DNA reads TGTGCCAGCAGCCAACAAGGACAGGCGCGAAACACCATATATTTT. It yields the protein CASSQQGQARNTIYF.

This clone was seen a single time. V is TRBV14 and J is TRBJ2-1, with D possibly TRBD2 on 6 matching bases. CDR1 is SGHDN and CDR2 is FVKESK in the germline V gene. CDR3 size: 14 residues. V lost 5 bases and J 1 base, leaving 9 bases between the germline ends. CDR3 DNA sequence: TGTGCCAGCAGCGATAGCGGTTCCTACAATGAGCAGTTCTTC. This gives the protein CASSDSGSYNEQFF.

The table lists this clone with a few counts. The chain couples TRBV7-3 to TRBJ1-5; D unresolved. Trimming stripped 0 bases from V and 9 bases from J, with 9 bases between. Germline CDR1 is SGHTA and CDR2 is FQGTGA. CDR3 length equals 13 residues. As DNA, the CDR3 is TGTGCCAGCAGCTTAACGGCGGGTGGGCCCCAGCATTTT. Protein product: CASSLTAGGPQHF.

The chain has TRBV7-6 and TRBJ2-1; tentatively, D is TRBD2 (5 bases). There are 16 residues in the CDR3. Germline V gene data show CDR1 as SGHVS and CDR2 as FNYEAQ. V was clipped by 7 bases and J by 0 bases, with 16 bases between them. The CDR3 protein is CASTSSSGSSYNEQFF. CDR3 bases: TGTGCCAGCACCTCATCCTCGGGGAGCTCCTACAATGAGCAGTTCTTC.

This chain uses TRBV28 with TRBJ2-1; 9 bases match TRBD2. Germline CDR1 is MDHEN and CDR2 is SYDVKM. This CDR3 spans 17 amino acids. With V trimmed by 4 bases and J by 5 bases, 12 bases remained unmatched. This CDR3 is CASSSRWERGADNEQFF. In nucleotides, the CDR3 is TGTGCCAGCAGTTCCCGCTGGGAGCGGGGGGCAGACAATGAGCAGTTCTTC.

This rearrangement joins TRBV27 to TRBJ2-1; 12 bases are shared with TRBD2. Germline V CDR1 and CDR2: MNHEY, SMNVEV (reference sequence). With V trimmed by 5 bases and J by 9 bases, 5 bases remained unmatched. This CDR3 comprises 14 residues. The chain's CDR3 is CASSPTSGGSEQFF. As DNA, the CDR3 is TGTGCCAGCAGTCCTACTAGCGGGGGGAGTGAGCAGTTCTTC.

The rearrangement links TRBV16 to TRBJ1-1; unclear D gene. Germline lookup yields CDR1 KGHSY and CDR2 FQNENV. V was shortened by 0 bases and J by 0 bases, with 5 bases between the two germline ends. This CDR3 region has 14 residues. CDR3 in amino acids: CASSQSRLNTEAFF. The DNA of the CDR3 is TGTGCCAGCAGCCAATCGAGGCTGAACACTGAAGCTTTCTTT.

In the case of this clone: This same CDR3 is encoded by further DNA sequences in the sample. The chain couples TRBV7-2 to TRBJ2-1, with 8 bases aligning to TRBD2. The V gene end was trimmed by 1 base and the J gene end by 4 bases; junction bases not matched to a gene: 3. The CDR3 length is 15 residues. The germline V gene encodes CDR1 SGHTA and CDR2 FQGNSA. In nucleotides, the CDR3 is TGTGCCAGCAGCTTAGGGGCGGGGGGTTACAATGAGCAGTTCTTC. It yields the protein CASSLGAGGYNEQFF.

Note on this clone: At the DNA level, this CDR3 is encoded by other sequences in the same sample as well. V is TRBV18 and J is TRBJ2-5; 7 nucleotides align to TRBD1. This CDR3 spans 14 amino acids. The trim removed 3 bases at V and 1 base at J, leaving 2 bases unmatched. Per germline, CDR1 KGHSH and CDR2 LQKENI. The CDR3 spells CASSPWDSQETQYF. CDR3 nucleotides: TGTGCCAGCTCACCCTGGGACAGCCAAGAGACCCAGTACTTC.

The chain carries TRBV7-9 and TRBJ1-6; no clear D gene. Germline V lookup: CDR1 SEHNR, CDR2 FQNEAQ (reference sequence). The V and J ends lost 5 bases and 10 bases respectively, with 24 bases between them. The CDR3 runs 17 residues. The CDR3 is CASSLIFSSVPESPLHF. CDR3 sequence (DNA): TGTGCCAGCAGCCTCATTTTTAGTAGCGTTCCAGAATCACCCCTCCACTTT.

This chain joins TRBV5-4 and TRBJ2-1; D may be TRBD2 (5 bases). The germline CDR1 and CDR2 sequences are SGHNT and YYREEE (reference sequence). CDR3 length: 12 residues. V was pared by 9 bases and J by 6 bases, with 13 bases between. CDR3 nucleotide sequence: TGTGCCACCTTGGCCCGGGGCAATGAGCAGTTCTTC. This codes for CATLARGNEQFF.

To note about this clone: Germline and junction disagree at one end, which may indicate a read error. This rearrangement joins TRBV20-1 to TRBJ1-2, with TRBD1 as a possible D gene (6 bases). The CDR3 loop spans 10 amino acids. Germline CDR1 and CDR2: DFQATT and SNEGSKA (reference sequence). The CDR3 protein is CSAREQGVEF. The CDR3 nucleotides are TGCAGTGCTAGGGAACAGGGCGTGGAATTC.

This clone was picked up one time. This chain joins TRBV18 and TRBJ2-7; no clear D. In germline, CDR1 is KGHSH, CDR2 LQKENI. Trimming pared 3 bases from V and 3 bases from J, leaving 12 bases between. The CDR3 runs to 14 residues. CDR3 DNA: TGTGCCAGCTCACCCTTAGTAACCATCTACGAGCAGTACTTC. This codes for CASSPLVTIYEQYF.

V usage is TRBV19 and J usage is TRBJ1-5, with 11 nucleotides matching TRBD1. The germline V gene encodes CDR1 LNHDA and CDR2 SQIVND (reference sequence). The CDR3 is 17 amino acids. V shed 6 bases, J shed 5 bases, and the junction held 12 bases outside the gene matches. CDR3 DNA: TGTGCCAGTAGGGCGAGGGGACAGGGGGTCAAGGATCAGCCCCAGCATTTT. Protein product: CASRARGQGVKDQPQHF.

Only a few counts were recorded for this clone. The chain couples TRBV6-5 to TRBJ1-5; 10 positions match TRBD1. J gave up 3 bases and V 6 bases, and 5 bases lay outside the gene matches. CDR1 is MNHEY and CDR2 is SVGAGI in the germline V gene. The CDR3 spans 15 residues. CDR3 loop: CASSSDRGLNQPQHF. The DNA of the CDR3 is TGTGCCAGCAGCTCCGACAGGGGGCTCAATCAGCCCCAGCATTTT.

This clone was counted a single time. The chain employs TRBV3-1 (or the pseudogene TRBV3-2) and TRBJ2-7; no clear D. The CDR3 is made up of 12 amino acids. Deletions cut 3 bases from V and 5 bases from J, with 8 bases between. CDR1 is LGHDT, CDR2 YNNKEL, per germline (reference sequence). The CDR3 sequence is CASSQSPNEQYF. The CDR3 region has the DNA TGTGCCAGCAGCCAGAGCCCGAACGAGCAGTACTTC.

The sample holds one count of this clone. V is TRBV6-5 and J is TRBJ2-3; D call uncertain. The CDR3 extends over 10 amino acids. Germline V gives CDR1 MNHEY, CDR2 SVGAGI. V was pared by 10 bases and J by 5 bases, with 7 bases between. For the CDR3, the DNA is TGTGCCACCATCGGAGATACGCAGTATTTT. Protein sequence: CATIGDTQYF.

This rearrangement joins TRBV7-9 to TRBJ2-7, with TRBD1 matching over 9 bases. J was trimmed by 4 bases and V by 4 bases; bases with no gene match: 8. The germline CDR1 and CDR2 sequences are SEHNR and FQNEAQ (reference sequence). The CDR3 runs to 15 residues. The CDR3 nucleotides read TGTGCCAGCAGCTCCCGACAGGGGGGAACGTACGAGCAGTACTTC. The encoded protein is CASSSRQGGTYEQYF.